This passage covers 20 T cell receptor beta chains from one sample sequenced in a study of CD4 T cells in relation to SARS-CoV-2 and coronaviruses. Here immunoSEQ multiplex PCR was the method, and the copy in TCRdb shows in-frame clones only, minus some. The table records 38,000 or so clones, about four fifths of them present only once. No antigen is known for these receptors. Sequencing was done on a sample of naive CD4+ T cells from PBMCs, cultured in vitro. Subset reported: naive CD4+ T cells isolated by negative enrichment. These receptors came from an adult with COVID-19.

The chain employs TRBV5-4 and TRBJ2-1; D call uncertain. The CDR3 has 15 residues. The germline V gene has CDR1 SGHNT and CDR2 YYREEE (reference sequence). Trimming cost V 3 bases and J 10 bases, with 20 bases left between them. In DNA form, the CDR3 reads TGTGCCAGCAGCTCCGGACGTATGCGGACGTTAGAGCAGTTCTTC. This encodes CASSSGRMRTLEQFF.

This clone is medium-sized within its sample. The V call is TRBV6-4, the J call TRBJ2-1; 8 nucleotides line up with TRBD2. The CDR3 has 15 amino acids. V dropped 0 bases and J dropped 8; count of bases not matched to a gene: 6. Looked up from germline, CDR1 is MRHNA and CDR2 is SNTAGT. CDR3 loop: CASSDSAGGMDEQFF. The CDR3 coding sequence is TGTGCCAGCAGTGACTCGGCGGGAGGTATGGATGAGCAGTTCTTC.

The chain combines TRBV29-1 with TRBJ2-1; 9 bases line up with TRBD2. The CDR3 runs to 21 residues. The V and J ends lost 0 bases and 0 bases, in that order; junction bases with no gene match: 18. Germline loops: CDR1 SQVTM, CDR2 ANQGSEA. CDR3: CSVEDFYAGGTQYTSYNEQFF. In DNA, the CDR3 is TGCAGCGTTGAAGATTTTTATGCGGGAGGGACCCAATATACCTCCTACAATGAGCAGTTCTTC.

The J gene is TRBJ2-7, the V gene TRBV11-2, with unresolved D. Germline lookup yields CDR1 SGHAT and CDR2 FQNNGV. The CDR3 is made up of 14 amino acids. The V end lost 4 bases, the J end lost 6 bases, and 16 bases lay between the germline ends. The CDR3 loop reads CASSSPSSWGEQYF. The DNA of the CDR3 is TGTGCCAGCAGCTCCCCTAGTAGCTGGGGCGAGCAGTACTTC.

The CDR3 is CASSFRVIETQYF. In nucleotides, the CDR3 is TGTGCCAGCAGTTTCCGTGTAATAGAGACCCAGTACTTC. The V gene is TRBV28, the J gene TRBJ2-5; D remains unclear. V lost 3 bases to trimming and J lost 4 bases, with 9 bases between them. Germline CDR1 reads MDHEN; CDR2 reads SYDVKM. This CDR3 is built from 13 residues. The complete variable domain, with remaining parts taken from reference TRBV28 and TRBJ2-5, reads DVKVTQSSRYLVKRTGEKVFLECVQDMDHENMFWYRQDPGLGLRLIYFSYDVKMKEKGDIPEGYSVSREKKERFSLILESASTNQTSMYLCASSFRVIETQYFGPGTRLLVL.

V gene TRBV6-4 combines with J gene TRBJ2-5, with 11 bases that match TRBD2. With V trimmed by 5 bases and J by 5 bases, 7 bases remained unmatched. CDR1 is MRHNA and CDR2 is SNTAGT in the germline V gene. The CDR3 spans 15 residues. CDR3 sequence reads: CASSKLAGEGETQYF. DNA for the CDR3: TGTGCCAGCAGTAAACTAGCGGGAGAGGGGGAGACCCAGTACTTC.

The rearrangement links TRBV27 to TRBJ2-6; D is ambiguous. Looked up from germline, CDR1 is MNHEY and CDR2 is SMNVEV (reference sequence). The CDR3 spans 18 residues. V was pared by 3 bases and J by 4 bases, with 19 bases between. The CDR3, as DNA: TGTGCCAGCAGTTTGGACGCGAGACAATCGGCCGGGGCCAACGTCCTGACTTTC. It yields the protein CASSLDARQSAGANVLTF.

This clone has more than one count but fewer than ten. The chain is built from TRBV28 and TRBJ1-1; D gene ambiguous. V was clipped by 3 bases and J by 2 bases, with 4 bases between them. In germline, CDR1 is MDHEN, CDR2 SYDVKM. The CDR3 consists of 12 residues. In nucleotides, the CDR3 is TGTGCCAGCAGTTTTCCAAACACTGAAGCTTTCTTT. Translated: CASSFPNTEAFF. Drawing the rest from reference TRBV28 and TRBJ1-1, the complete variable domain is DVKVTQSSRYLVKRTGEKVFLECVQDMDHENMFWYRQDPGLGLRLIYFSYDVKMKEKGDIPEGYSVSREKKERFSLILESASTNQTSMYLCASSFPNTEAFFGQGTRLTVV.

This clone was seen just once. V usage is TRBV4-3 and J usage is TRBJ2-7, with D perhaps matching TRBD2 (6 bases). Germline assignment: CDR1 LGHNA and CDR2 YSLEER. CDR3 size: 16 residues. V was clipped by 1 base and J by 7 bases, with 20 bases between them. The CDR3 reads CASSQGRGGQAGEQYF. CDR3 nucleotides: TGCGCCAGCAGCCAAGGGAGGGGTGGGCAGGCCGGTGAGCAGTACTTC.

The V and J genes are TRBV5-1 and TRBJ2-1, with D possibly TRBD2 on 6 matching bases. Germline-derived CDR1 and CDR2 are SGHRS and YFSETQ. The CDR3 is made up of 15 amino acids. V lost 5 bases and J lost 1, with 13 bases in between. CDR3 DNA: TGCGCCAGCAGATTTCGGGAGACGTCCTACAATGAGCAGTTCTTC. Amino acid sequence: CASRFRETSYNEQFF.

This clone was seen only a few times. The chain recombines TRBV20-1 with TRBJ1-5; no clear D. CDR1 and CDR2 (germline): DFQATT, SNEGSKA (reference sequence). The CDR3 loop spans 15 amino acids. V was trimmed by 3 bases and J by 6 bases, leaving 18 bases between them. CDR3 sequence reads: CSASYQVGVGQPQHF. The CDR3 DNA sequence: TGCAGTGCTAGTTATCAGGTGGGCGTCGGTCAGCCCCAGCATTTT.

The rearrangement links TRBV7-2 to TRBJ2-1; TRBD2 agrees at 10 bases. After removal of 5 bases from V and 8 bases from J, the junction contained 6 bases not matched to a gene. The germline CDR1 and CDR2 sequences are SGHTA and FQGNSA. The length of the CDR3 is 14 residues. The CDR3 DNA reads TGTGCCAGCAGCACTAGCGGGATAGGGGATGAGCAGTTCTTC. Its translation is CASSTSGIGDEQFF.

The chain joins TRBV2 to TRBJ2-1; 11 bases match TRBD2. The J segment lost 8 bases and the V segment lost 6 bases, leaving 6 bases of the junction unmatched. This CDR3 is built from 14 residues. Germline CDR1 and CDR2: SNHLY and FYNNEI. CDR3: CASRGTSGEHEQFF. As DNA, the CDR3 is TGTGCCAGCAGGGGGACTAGCGGTGAGCATGAGCAGTTCTTC.

Only one count was recorded for this clone. The chain employs TRBV9 and TRBJ2-1, with D unresolved. The germline V gene encodes CDR1 SGDLS and CDR2 YYNGEE. CDR3 length: 15 residues. The V gene lost 0 bases and the J gene lost 8 bases, with 15 bases spanning the gap. This CDR3 is CASSVGGRSVDEQFF. The CDR3 DNA sequence: TGTGCCAGCAGCGTAGGGGGAAGGTCGGTCGATGAGCAGTTCTTC.

The chain links TRBV19 to TRBJ1-5, with 7 bases matching TRBD1. The V gene's germline CDR1 is LNHDA and CDR2 SQIVND (reference sequence). V was pared by 4 bases and J by 4 bases, with 10 bases of the junction left unmatched. CDR3 length: 16 residues. The CDR3 loop is CASSTTGTDLNQPQHF. DNA of the CDR3: TGTGCCAGTAGTACCACAGGGACAGATCTGAATCAGCCCCAGCATTTT.

The chain employs TRBV5-4 and TRBJ2-2; maybe TRBD1 (5 bases). Per germline, CDR1 SGHNT and CDR2 YYREEE (reference sequence). The CDR3 consists of 16 residues. The V gene lost 2 bases and the J gene lost 5 bases, with 16 bases spanning the gap. The CDR3 DNA sequence: TGTGCCAGCAGCTTAGGCCGTGGGGCAGAGACCGGGGAGCTGTTTTTT. Protein sequence: CASSLGRGAETGELFF.

The chain employs TRBV5-1 and TRBJ2-1, with 11 nucleotides matching TRBD2. Looked up from germline, CDR1 is SGHRS and CDR2 is YFSETQ. The V segment lost 5 bases and the J segment 5 bases; nucleotides outside the gene matches: 12. CDR3 size: 17 residues. CDR3 sequence: CASSFGRASGRNNEQFF. DNA of the CDR3: TGCGCCAGCAGTTTTGGTCGTGCTAGCGGGAGGAACAATGAGCAGTTCTTC.

The chain employs TRBV7-2 and TRBJ1-1; D gene unclear. V dropped 3 bases and J dropped 3 bases, with 14 bases sitting between them. The germline V gene encodes CDR1 SGHTA and CDR2 FQGNSA. There are 15 residues in the CDR3. The CDR3 region has the DNA TGTGCCAGCAGCTTTAGGGTAGGTTTTGACACTGAAGCTTTCTTT. Its translation is CASSFRVGFDTEAFF.

This chain connects TRBV9 to TRBJ1-1, with 7 bases matching TRBD1. V gave up 0 bases and J gave up 1 base; unmatched junction bases: 18. The CDR3 is 20 amino acids. Germline assignment: CDR1 SGDLS and CDR2 YYNGEE. The CDR3 reads CASSVESHGTDRKANTEAFF. For the CDR3, the DNA is TGTGCCAGCAGCGTAGAGAGCCATGGGACAGATAGAAAAGCGAACACTGAAGCTTTCTTT.

This chain joins TRBV7-2 and TRBJ1-1, with 9 nucleotides matching TRBD1. Germline lookup yields CDR1 SGHTA and CDR2 FQGNSA. There are 14 residues in the CDR3. Unmatched junction bases numbered 6, after V lost 0 bases and J lost 10 bases. CDR3 nucleotide sequence: TGTGCCAGCAGCTTAGCTCCGGGACAGGGTAGAGCTTTCTTT. Translating it yields CASSLAPGQGRAFF.